A selection of T cell receptor beta chains follows, all from one sample in a study of T cell repertoires in cytomegalovirus infection. These receptors are not linked to any known antigen. TCRdb processed the reads anew with MiXCR; each CDR3 protein has one entry. The top ten hold 26% of the sample, which has 40,000 to 55,000 distinct CDR3 sequences, more than 15% seen once. This specimen was CD8+ T cells from cultured PBMCs, taken from culture after CMV antigen stimulation. Receptor source: a human donor in good health (CMV status not recorded). Some clones in this sample may be carry-over from other donors' samples. CDR3s include the opening cysteine and the closing phenylalanine or tryptophan. Each record gives: clone size, J gene, D gene, V gene, CDR3 protein, CDR3 DNA. The D gene is left open where the match is weak. Only part of the rows carry a size: once, few, many, or a class if the clone is expanded.

size: NA
J: TRBJ1-1
D: NA
V: TRBV15
CDR3: CATSRDLIWTSLNTEAFF
DNA: TGTGCCACCAGCAGAGATCTTATTTGGACATCCCTGAACACTGAAGCTTTCTTT

size: few
J: TRBJ2-4
D: TRBD1
V: TRBV7-8
CDR3: CASSSTGGRSKNIQYF
DNA: TGTGCCAGCAGCTCCACAGGGGGCCGATCCAAAAACATTCAGTACTTC

size: NA
J: TRBJ1-2
D: NA
V: TRBV6-6
CDR3: CASSYPSVAGAIWGYTF
DNA: TGTGCCAGCAGTTACCCCTCGGTGGCAGGGGCAATCTGGGGCTACACCTTC

size: NA
J: TRBJ2-1
D: NA
V: TRBV15
CDR3: CATSRLQGGYNEQFF
DNA: TGTGCCACCAGCAGATTACAGGGTGGGTACAATGAGCAGTTCTTC

size: NA
J: TRBJ2-3
D: NA
V: TRBV14
CDR3: CASSPGSWADTQYF
DNA: TGTGCCAGCAGCCCCGGATCTTGGGCAGATACGCAGTATTTT

size: few
J: TRBJ1-2
D: NA
V: TRBV2
CDR3: CASSDAIGANYGYTF
DNA: TGTGCCAGCAGTGATGCGATAGGAGCTAACTATGGCTACACCTTC

size: few
J: TRBJ2-7
D: NA
V: TRBV6-5
CDR3: CASRANRDGTYEQYF
DNA: TGTGCCAGCAGAGCCAACCGGGACGGAACCTACGAGCAGTACTTC

size: NA
J: TRBJ1-1
D: TRBD1
V: TRBV7-8
CDR3: CASSPRTGFENTEAFF
DNA: TGTGCCAGCAGCCCTCGGACAGGGTTTGAGAACACTGAAGCTTTCTTT

size: NA
J: TRBJ2-7
D: NA
V: TRBV6-6
CDR3: CASGSRTYEQYF
DNA: TGTGCCAGCGGAAGTAGGACCTACGAGCAGTACTTC

size: few
J: TRBJ2-1
D: NA
V: TRBV12-3/TRBV12-4
CDR3: CASTPPGVNEQFF
DNA: TGTGCCAGCACCCCGCCGGGGGTTAATGAGCAGTTCTTC

size: once
J: TRBJ1-2
D: NA
V: TRBV5-1
CDR3: CASSSHHTGNGYTF
DNA: TGCGCCAGCAGCTCCCACCACACAGGGAATGGCTACACCTTC

size: NA
J: TRBJ2-1
D: NA
V: TRBV7-6
CDR3: CASSPLRDGAYNEQFF
DNA: TGTGCCAGCAGTCCCCTCCGGGACGGAGCCTACAATGAGCAGTTCTTC

size: NA
J: TRBJ1-1
D: NA
V: TRBV30
CDR3: CAWRVRQLNTEAFF
DNA: TGTGCCTGGAGAGTGAGACAGTTGAACACTGAAGCTTTCTTT

size: NA
J: TRBJ2-7
D: NA
V: TRBV10-1
CDR3: CASSPGTGSYEQYF
DNA: TGCGCCAGCAGCCCCGGGACGGGATCCTACGAGCAGTACTTC

size: NA
J: TRBJ1-2
D: TRBD1
V: TRBV12-3/TRBV12-4
CDR3: CASTSGGIYGYTF
DNA: TGTGCCAGCACCTCAGGGGGGATCTATGGCTACACCTTC

size: few
J: TRBJ2-5
D: TRBD2
V: TRBV4-3
CDR3: CASSQDWAGGPETQYF
DNA: TGCGCCAGCAGCCAAGACTGGGCGGGGGGGCCGGAGACCCAGTACTTC

size: NA
J: TRBJ2-1
D: TRBD2
V: TRBV19
CDR3: CASSLGTSWGEQFF
DNA: TGTGCCAGTAGTCTTGGGACTAGTTGGGGCGAGCAGTTCTTC

size: few
J: TRBJ2-1
D: NA
V: TRBV7-2
CDR3: CASSLVRSLFYNEQFF
DNA: TGTGCCAGCAGCTTAGTCCGCAGCCTATTCTACAATGAGCAGTTCTTC

size: many
J: TRBJ2-1
D: TRBD2
V: TRBV7-2
CDR3: CASSLAIGTSGGEGKYNEQFF
DNA: TGTGCCAGCAGCTTAGCGATCGGGACTAGCGGGGGGGAAGGAAAGTACAATGAGCAGTTCTTC

size: few
J: TRBJ1-4
D: NA
V: TRBV11-2
CDR3: CASSFPANEKLFF
DNA: TGTGCCAGCAGCTTCCCGGCTAATGAAAAACTGTTTTTT

size: many
J: TRBJ2-3
D: NA
V: TRBV6-5
CDR3: CASSYRSRGGTQYF
DNA: TGTGCCAGCAGTTACAGGTCCCGGGGAGGTACGCAGTATTTT

size: NA
J: TRBJ2-1
D: TRBD1
V: TRBV7-2
CDR3: CASSQDRGRANEQFF
DNA: TGTGCCAGCAGCCAGGACAGGGGGCGCGCCAATGAGCAGTTCTTC